This T cell receptor (beta chain) comes out of a study of cytomegalovirus exposure and HLA in healthy donors. Study summary: The Caucasian-associated ancestry cluster contained about 80% of the 300 to 400 genotyped donors. Study-level points and caveats: Because they were indistinguishable, some V segments, including TRBV6-2 and TRBV6-3, were excluded. In a later analysis, compared with equally common non-associated chains, HLA-associated beta chains were more expanded.

About this clone: Its antigen is as yet unknown.

In the PCR, 60 Vbeta and 13 Jbeta primers were used. Only in-frame clones appear in the TCRdb table, and some are missing; sequencing was by immunoSEQ multiplex PCR. The profile shows 150,000 or so clones, 64% of them singletons. Losses at the gene ends were 5 bases for V and 4 bases for J; bases not matched to a gene: 6. The CDR3 has 14 residues. Germline CDR1 is MNHEY and CDR2 is SMNVEV (reference sequence). Sample: PBMCs. This sequence was found in a woman in her twenties or thirties in good health and CMV-seropositive. V usage is TRBV27 and J usage is TRBJ2-7, with 9 positions matching TRBD1. The CDR3 region has the DNA TGTGCCAGCAGTACGACAGGGGGTTTATACGAGCAGTACTTC. This translates into CASSTTGGLYEQYF.